Sequencing of this TCR beta chain was carried out in a study of T cells in Graves' hyperthyroidism and ophthalmopathy. In this sample, this clonotype turned up a few times. The germline V gene encodes CDR1 LNHDA and CDR2 SQIVND (reference sequence). The CDR3 extends over 13 amino acids. Trimming removed 5 bases at V and 8 bases at J, with 13 bases between. TCR beta CDR3 regions were amplified from RNA transcripts. Initially, a first-round RT-PCR of the TCR CDR3 employed the HTBI primer set. TCRdb fed the multiplex PCR reads into MiXCR, producing one record per CDR3 protein. This table holds fewer than 300,000 distinct CDR3 sequences, nearly 15% found once.

This rearrangement joins TRBV19 to TRBJ1-5, with unresolved D. This receptor was obtained from a woman aged 50 to 60 with Graves' hyperthyroidism that later progressed to Graves' ophthalmopathy. The sequenced sample was blood. CDR3: CASSEDPGEPQHF. Here the CDR3 DNA reads TGTGCCAGTAGTGAGGACCCCGGGGAGCCCCAGCATTTT.